This T cell receptor (beta chain) came from a study of response to subunit inactivated influenza vaccine. Trimming cost V 0 bases and J 1 base, with 7 bases left between them. The CDR3 totals 14 residues. Germline-derived CDR1 and CDR2 are SGHRS and YFSETQ. TCRdb re-called the RT-PCR reads with MiXCR, one entry per CDR3 protein. The table includes some 300,000 distinct CDR3 sequences, approximately 21% detected once. Sequences were derived from PBMCs from blood, sampled 21 months after vaccination. This rearrangement joins TRBV5-1 to TRBJ2-5; no firm D call. The clonotype originates from a man between 50 and 75 years old who received an inactivated influenza vaccine. In DNA form, the CDR3 reads TGCGCCAGCAGCTTGGGAGACCCCCAAGAGACCCAGTACTTC. Translation gives CASSLGDPQETQYF.